The TCR beta chain under discussion was sequenced for a study of blood T cell repertoires in COVID-19 (dated by TCRdb to the early 2020s). For the study in its entirety: Samples covering the acute and convalescent phases of COVID-19 were provided by collaborators in the United States, Italy and Spain. The prospective study material was composed of cDNA or gDNA derived from T cells, B-cell-depleted T cells, or PBMCs. Deeply sampled blood TCRbeta repertoires from subjects exposed to, actively infected with, or recovered from COVID-19 were included in the dataset. A freely available public database, intended as a resource for researchers studying the immune response to SARS-CoV-2, is where the repertoires were released. The samples were drawn from two sources: the first 160 participants of the ongoing ImmuneRACE study, and 1,200 or so subjects contributed by 6 global collaborators. Nearly every sample came with metadata listing a de-identified subject ID, COVID-19 status, age in years and sex. Where available, HLA class I and class II types were taken from metadata supplied by the sample provider and were not determined by assay-based typing.

General study outcomes and caveats: The amount of clinical and demographic metadata varied by source and participant and was provided uncurated.

Whole blood was collected in K2EDTA tubes by collaborating institutions according to the institutions' own protocols. For TCRbeta analysis, collaborator samples were shipped as frozen whole blood, as isolated PBMCs, or as DNA extracted from either sample type. V is shortened by 4 bases, J by 11 bases, and the region joining them spans 20 bases. Reading the germline V gene gives CDR1 MGHRA and CDR2 YSYEKL. From the cysteine up to the phenylalanine, the CDR3 has a length of 15 residues. The retained sequence is limited to the CDR3, 45 bases, with the frame set at the first base. Regarding this clone: Its specific antigen is unknown. Per-base quality was not reported, and no clone a single base away is much larger than it.

TCRbeta CDR3 regions were amplified from genomic DNA by means of the immunoSEQ Assay, a bias-controlled multiplex PCR. Processing in the source paper ran as follows. The number of nucleated cells in each sample was estimated from the amplification of reference gene primers within the assay. To quantify the absolute abundance of each unique TCRbeta CDR3 rearrangement, sequence reads were collapsed and filtered. For each sample, productive Simpson clonality was calculated by taking the square root of Simpson's diversity index across productive rearrangements. Entries here come from immuneACCESS through TCRdb and include only in-frame sequences with V and J called. Some clones fail to appear in such tables; in the studies checked, an unresolved V gene covers under half of the shortfall, and the cause of the remainder is unknown. V, J and clone size reflect that table, while D and trimming were determined from the DNA. The sample records about 26,000 clones, roughly 87% of which are singletons. Of the sample, roughly 12% falls within the top ten clones.

The sequence links TRBV4-1 to TRBJ1-4, with the D gene too uncertain to name. Sequencing input: peripheral blood. The receptor was derived from a human donor in a cohort sampled during active COVID-19. The donor label of this sample is uncertain. The bases read TGCGCCAGCAGCCGGACTACTAGCGAAACGGTCAAACTGTTTTTT. This gives the protein CASSRTTSETVKLFF.